Presented here are 23 T cell receptor beta chains from one specimen sequenced in a study of blood T cell repertoires in COVID-19. Method: immunoSEQ multiplex PCR; TCRdb's copy keeps in-frame clones and lacks some. The sample includes roughly 230,000 clones, 65% to 90% seen only once; the top ten take 5.1%. The sample comprised peripheral blood. These receptors came from a man in his fifties with COVID-19, enrolled during active disease.

This rearrangement joins TRBV3-1 (or the pseudogene TRBV3-2) to TRBJ1-5; D remains ambiguous. This CDR3 contains 20 residues. Trimming pared 1 base from V and 0 bases from J, leaving 22 bases between. CDR1 and CDR2 from the germline V gene are LGHDT and YNNKEL (reference sequence). The CDR3 spells CASSQVGRGPRTYSNQPQHF. The CDR3 bases are TGTGCCAGCAGCCAAGTTGGTCGGGGTCCTCGTACGTATAGCAATCAGCCCCAGCATTTT.

The chain employs TRBV10-3 and TRBJ1-1; D uncertain. The CDR3 has 14 residues. Germline V gene sequence: CDR1 ENHRY, CDR2 SYGVKD. The V gene lost 8 bases and the J gene lost 6 bases, with 19 bases spanning the gap. The CDR3 loop is CAISDSVRFPEAFF. The CDR3 DNA reads TGTGCCATCTCGGACTCCGTCCGGTTTCCTGAAGCTTTCTTT.

The rearrangement uses TRBV11-2 and TRBJ1-5; 8 bases match TRBD1. CDR1 is SGHAT, CDR2 FQNNGV, per germline. The CDR3 has 13 residues. V lost 5 bases and J lost 5; bases outside the gene matches: 2. The CDR3 protein is CASSLDRDQPQHF. CDR3 bases: TGTGCCAGCAGCCTGGACAGGGATCAGCCCCAGCATTTT. The whole variable domain, filled in from reference TRBV11-2 and TRBJ1-5, reads EAGVAQSPRYKIIEKRQSVAFWCNPISGHATLYWYQQILGQGPKLLIQFQNNGVVDDSQLPKDRFSAERLKGVDSTLKIQPAKLEDSAVYLCASSLDRDQPQHFGDGTRLSIL.

The rearrangement links TRBV24-1 to TRBJ2-7, with 9 bases identical to TRBD1. Germline V lookup: CDR1 KGHDR, CDR2 SFDVKD. V was pared by 2 bases and J by 1 base, with 2 bases of the junction left unmatched. The CDR3 totals 15 residues. Written as DNA, the CDR3 is TGTGCCACCAGTGATTCTGGACAGGGGTCCTACGAGCAGTACTTC. Its protein product is CATSDSGQGSYEQYF.

The V and J genes are TRBV11-2 and TRBJ2-5; 9 positions agree with TRBD2. This CDR3 comprises 15 residues. The trim removed 7 bases at V and 5 bases at J, leaving 11 bases unmatched. Germline CDR1 SGHAT, CDR2 FQNNGV. For the CDR3, the DNA is TGTGCCAGCACCATACCGCGGGGGGGTTATGAGACCCAGTACTTC. Protein sequence: CASTIPRGGYETQYF.

V gene TRBV14 combines with J gene TRBJ2-1; 8 positions agree with TRBD1. Germline trimming cut 0 bases from V and 6 bases from J; bases unmatched to any gene: 22. Germline CDR1 reads SGHDN; CDR2 reads FVKESK. The CDR3 runs 21 residues. The CDR3, as DNA: TGTGCCAGCAGCCAAGATTGGGCGGGGACCCAAGGACAGGGCCCAAGCAATGAGCAGTTCTTC. This translates into CASSQDWAGTQGQGPSNEQFF.

Written as DNA, the CDR3 is TGTGCCAGCAGCCGGGGGGACAGGGGGCGCGTGTTCCTATACAATGAGCAGTTCTTC. Protein sequence: CASSRGDRGRVFLYNEQFF. This sequence joins TRBV14 and TRBJ2-1; TRBD1 matches at 12 bases. The CDR3 sequence is 19 residues long. Per germline, CDR1 SGHDN and CDR2 FVKESK. V dropped 4 bases and J dropped 4; count of bases not matched to a gene: 14.

The rearrangement links TRBV3-1 (or the pseudogene TRBV3-2) to TRBJ2-1, with 11 nucleotides matching TRBD2. The CDR3 runs 15 residues. Germline V gene sequence: CDR1 LGHDT, CDR2 YNNKEL (reference sequence). J lost 6 bases, V lost 2 bases, and 3 bases had no gene match. CDR3 DNA: TGTGCCAGCAGCCAAACTAGCGGGGGTTCCAATGAGCAGTTCTTC. It translates to CASSQTSGGSNEQFF.

This sequence joins TRBV28 and TRBJ1-2; perhaps TRBD1 as D (6 bases). With 3 bases removed from V and 0 bases from J, the gap between germline ends came to 17 bases. The CDR3 consists of 17 residues. From germline, CDR1 is MDHEN and CDR2 SYDVKM. The CDR3 DNA reads as TGTGCCAGCAGTTTTTTGGGACACCTAAAAGCTAACTATGGCTACACCTTC. Amino acids: CASSFLGHLKANYGYTF.

This clone has a single count. The chain uses TRBV29-1 and TRBJ2-7; the match to TRBD1 covers 9 bases. After removal of 4 bases from V and 4 bases from J, the junction contained 5 bases not matched to a gene. This CDR3 is 13 amino acids long. Germline V gives CDR1 SQVTM, CDR2 ANQGSEA. The CDR3, as DNA: TGCAGCGTTGCCCGGGACAGGGTTTACGAGCAGTACTTC. Amino acid sequence: CSVARDRVYEQYF.

The chain couples TRBV6-2 or TRBV6-3 to TRBJ1-1; possibly TRBD1 for D (6 bases). CDR1 MNHEY and CDR2 SVGEGT come from the germline V gene. This CDR3 contains 15 residues. V lost 5 bases and J 4 bases, leaving 17 bases between the germline ends. The CDR3 spells CASSTRFRGGTEAFF. The CDR3 DNA reads as TGTGCCAGCAGTACCCGCTTTAGGGGGGGCACTGAAGCTTTCTTT.

The chain links TRBV5-1 to TRBJ2-5; tentative D call: TRBD1 (5 bases). The CDR3 is 15 amino acids. Per germline, CDR1 SGHRS and CDR2 YFSETQ. Trimming stripped 0 bases from V and 2 bases from J, with 11 bases between. The CDR3 DNA reads as TGCGCCAGCAGCTTGGCCAGGGCAGATCAAGAGACCCAGTACTTC. Its translation: CASSLARADQETQYF.

The chain uses TRBV30 and TRBJ1-1; a possible D gene is TRBD1 (5 bases). The germline V and J ends were trimmed by 0 bases and 1 base, with 6 bases remaining between them. The germline V gene has CDR1 GTSNPN and CDR2 SVGIG (reference sequence). The CDR3 spans 13 residues. This CDR3 is CAWSVQENTEAFF. The CDR3 DNA follows: TGTGCCTGGAGTGTACAGGAGAACACTGAAGCTTTCTTT.

The V and J genes are TRBV5-6 and TRBJ2-1; tentatively, D is TRBD1 (6 bases). Germline V lookup: CDR1 SGHDT, CDR2 YYEEEE. The CDR3 runs 14 residues. Trimming pared 3 bases from V and 5 bases from J, leaving 12 bases between. The chain's CDR3 is CASSSSTGHNEQFF. As DNA, the CDR3 is TGTGCCAGCAGCTCCTCGACAGGTCACAATGAGCAGTTCTTC.

Remarks on this clone: One end of the junction varies from germline; a read error may be responsible. The chain carries TRBV5-1 and TRBJ2-5; D might be TRBD2 (6 bases). This CDR3 has 13 amino acids. Germline CDR1 SGHRS, CDR2 YFSETQ. Here the CDR3 DNA reads TGCGCCAGCAGCTTGGCGAAACCCGGGACTTCTGACTTC. Translated: CASSLAKPGTSDF.

The chain has TRBV7-9 and TRBJ2-2, with TRBD2 matching over 9 bases. This CDR3 region has 16 residues. V trimming: 5 bases; J trimming: 0 bases; junction bases outside the gene matches: 4. Germline loops: CDR1 SEHNR, CDR2 FQNEAQ (reference sequence). The DNA of the CDR3 is TGTGCCAGCAGCCCAGGGACTAGCACGAACACCGGGGAGCTGTTTTTT. This encodes CASSPGTSTNTGELFF.

This clone showed up just once. The chain has TRBV28 and TRBJ1-1; D gene unclear. CDR3 size: 13 residues. V lost 8 bases and J 1 base, leaving 11 bases between the germline ends. CDR1 is MDHEN, CDR2 SYDVKM, per germline. The CDR3 is CASEGVGNTEAFF. For the CDR3, the DNA is TGTGCCAGCGAGGGCGTGGGGAACACTGAAGCTTTCTTT.

The rearrangement joins TRBV7-8 to TRBJ1-1; the D is unclear. Trimming took off 1 base at V and 2 bases at J, with 11 bases between the two ends. The length of the CDR3 is 15 residues. CDR1 and CDR2 (germline): SGHVS, FQNEAQ. The CDR3 nucleotides are TGTGCCAGCAGCTTAGACGCCAGGTCTAACACTGAAGCTTTCTTT. Encoded protein: CASSLDARSNTEAFF. Looking up the rest from reference TRBV7-8 and TRBJ1-1 gives the full variable domain: GAGVSQSPRYKVAKRGQDVALRCDPISGHVSLFWYQQALGQGPEFLTYFQNEAQLDKSGLPSDRFFAERPEGSVSTLKIQRTQQEDSAVYLCASSLDARSNTEAFFGQGTRLTVV.

The chain recombines TRBV3-1 (or the pseudogene TRBV3-2) with TRBJ2-7; 12 bases map to TRBD2. The junction had 5 bases not matched to a gene; V was cut back by 6 bases and J by 2 bases. This CDR3 is 15 amino acids long. Germline V gene data show CDR1 as LGHDT and CDR2 as YNNKEL (reference sequence). CDR3 in DNA: TGTGCCAGCAGAATGACTAGCGGGGGAGCCTACGAGCAGTACTTC. This codes for CASRMTSGGAYEQYF.

The genes are TRBV29-1 and TRBJ2-6; the D gene is possibly TRBD1 (5 bases). Trimming took 6 bases from V and 1 from J, leaving 10 bases between them. Per germline, CDR1 SQVTM and CDR2 ANQGSEA. The CDR3 covers 14 residues. The CDR3 DNA sequence: TGCAGCGTCCTCGGACAATCTGGGGCCAACGTCCTGACTTTC. It codes for CSVLGQSGANVLTF.

The chain recombines TRBV7-3 with TRBJ2-3, with 11 positions matching TRBD2. The CDR3 totals 17 residues. Trimming removed 6 bases from V and 0 bases from J; junction bases left unmatched: 8. Germline CDR1 SGHTA, CDR2 FQGTGA. DNA of the CDR3: TGTGCCAGCAGTCGACTTGGGACTAGCGGAAGCACAGATACGCAGTATTTT. Translation: CASSRLGTSGSTDTQYF.

Only a few counts were recorded for this clone. The rearrangement links TRBV4-1 to TRBJ2-7; D not resolved. V lost 1 base, J lost 3 bases, and 10 bases lay in between. The CDR3 extends over 14 amino acids. Germline V gene lookup returns CDR1 MGHRA and CDR2 YSYEKL. CDR3 sequence: CASSQGAGYYEQYF. The CDR3, as DNA: TGCGCCAGCAGCCAAGGGGCAGGCTACTACGAGCAGTACTTC.

CDR3 sequence (DNA): TGTGCCAGCAGCTCGAATGGGGTGACTAGCGGGGGACTGGAGACCCAGTACTTC. It codes for CASSSNGVTSGGLETQYF. The chain combines TRBV11-2 with TRBJ2-5; 12 bases are shared with TRBD2. This CDR3 is 18 amino acids long. The V gene end was trimmed by 4 bases and the J gene end by 5 bases; junction bases not matched to a gene: 14. Germline V gene lookup returns CDR1 SGHAT and CDR2 FQNNGV.